These 25 T cell receptor beta chains were sequenced from one sample in a study of cytomegalovirus exposure and HLA in healthy donors. The PCR was carried out with 60 Vbeta primers and 13 Jbeta primers. Sequenced by immunoSEQ multiplex PCR; TCRdb stores in-frame clones only, minus some. The sample shows 140,000 to 150,000 clones, approximately 72% of them seen only once. The sample consisted of PBMCs. These receptors were obtained from a woman aged 55-69 years in good health and CMV-seronegative.

This clone was detected a few times. The V and J genes are TRBV5-4 and TRBJ2-5; 7 bases align to TRBD2. V lost 4 bases and J lost 5; bases outside the gene matches: 11. From germline, CDR1 is SGHNT and CDR2 YYREEE (reference sequence). The CDR3 sequence is 15 residues long. Here the CDR3 reads CASSRRGGGRETQYF. In DNA form, the CDR3 reads TGTGCCAGCAGCCGCCGTGGGGGGGGTAGGGAGACCCAGTACTTC.

This sequence joins TRBV6-5 and TRBJ2-7; D call uncertain. Trimming took 6 bases from V and 0 from J, leaving 12 bases between them. CDR3 size: 14 residues. Germline V gene data show CDR1 as MNHEY and CDR2 as SVGAGI. CDR3 in DNA: TGTGCCAGCAGGGTCAGTATAAACTCCTACGAGCAGTACTTC. This sequence encodes CASRVSINSYEQYF.

The V gene is TRBV20-1, the J gene TRBJ2-5; weak D call: TRBD1 (6 bases). The J call may be wrong; the DNA end is better matched by TRBJ2-7. This CDR3 contains 11 residues. The germline CDR1 and CDR2 sequences are DFQATT and SNEGSKA (reference sequence). Here the CDR3 DNA reads TGCAGTGCCCCCAGGGGCTACGAGCAGTACTTC. Protein product: CSAPRGYEQYF.

The chain has TRBV2 and TRBJ2-5; TRBD2 matches at 14 bases. The CDR3 has 15 amino acids. V lost 9 bases, J lost 4 bases, and 7 bases stayed unmatched. Germline-derived CDR1 and CDR2 are SNHLY and FYNNEI. The CDR3 reads CASGGLAGGGETQYF. In DNA, the CDR3 is TGTGCCAGTGGCGGACTAGCGGGAGGAGGAGAGACCCAGTACTTC.

The chain couples TRBV6-5 to TRBJ2-1; 11 bases are shared with TRBD1. CDR1 and CDR2 from the germline V gene are MNHEY and SVGAGI. The CDR3 loop spans 14 amino acids. V was clipped by 5 bases and J by 10 bases; unmatched bases: 7. CDR3 loop: CASSQLDRGPEQFF. CDR3 nucleotide sequence: TGTGCCAGCAGTCAATTGGACAGGGGGCCGGAGCAGTTCTTC.

The J gene is TRBJ2-1, the V gene TRBV14, with TRBD1 as a possible D gene (6 bases). V lost 0 bases and J 9 bases, leaving 12 bases between the germline ends. The germline V gene has CDR1 SGHDN and CDR2 FVKESK. The CDR3 covers 14 residues. CDR3 nucleotide sequence: TGTGCCAGCAGCCAAGACTACAGGGAAGGTGAGCAGTTCTTC. This translates into CASSQDYREGEQFF.

A note on this clone: Other DNA sequences within the sample encode an identical CDR3. The V gene is TRBV5-1, the J gene TRBJ1-4, with 7 bases that match TRBD1. The junction had 2 bases not matched to a gene; V was cut back by 4 bases and J by 2 bases. This CDR3 is built from 14 residues. CDR1 and CDR2 (germline): SGHRS, YFSETQ. The CDR3 loop reads CASSLTGTNEKLFF. Written as DNA, the CDR3 is TGCGCCAGCAGCCTGACAGGGACTAATGAAAAACTGTTTTTT.

This clone appeared a single time. This chain uses TRBV29-1 with TRBJ1-2, with TRBD1 matching 10 bases. The trim removed 6 bases at V and 8 bases at J, leaving 3 bases unmatched. CDR3 length equals 11 residues. Looked up from germline, CDR1 is SQVTM and CDR2 is ANQGSEA. CDR3 sequence: CSVGTGDGYTF. The CDR3 DNA reads as TGCAGCGTGGGGACAGGGGACGGCTACACCTTC.

The V call is TRBV19, the J call TRBJ1-1; no clear D. Per germline, CDR1 LNHDA and CDR2 SQIVND (reference sequence). The V gene lost 0 bases and the J gene lost 11 bases, with 10 bases spanning the gap. This CDR3 is built from 12 residues. CDR3 in DNA: TGTGCCAGTAGTATAGATCCGGGGAGGGCTTTCTTT. Amino acid sequence: CASSIDPGRAFF.

This clone showed up just a few times. The chain employs TRBV10-3 and TRBJ2-3, with 10 bases aligning to TRBD2. Looked up from germline, CDR1 is ENHRY and CDR2 is SYGVKD. V trimming: 8 bases; J trimming: 0 bases; junction bases outside the gene matches: 14. CDR3 length: 18 residues. CDR3 coding DNA: TGTGCCATCGCCTCGGGCACTAGCGGGGCGACTAGCACAGATACGCAGTATTTT. Its protein is CAIASGTSGATSTDTQYF.

CDR3 DNA: TGTGCCAGCAGTATGCTAGCGGGCACAGATACGCAGTATTTT. Translation gives CASSMLAGTDTQYF. The gene calls are TRBV6-5 and TRBJ2-3, with 7 nucleotides matching TRBD2. Germline V gene sequence: CDR1 MNHEY, CDR2 SVGAGI. The CDR3 is 14 amino acids. J lost 1 base, V lost 5 bases, and 3 bases had no gene match.

This rearrangement joins TRBV5-6 to TRBJ1-4, with TRBD1 matching over 10 bases. Germline assignment: CDR1 SGHDT and CDR2 YYEEEE. This CDR3 has 17 amino acids. J was trimmed by 7 bases and V by 0 bases; bases with no gene match: 9. CDR3 region: CASSLGVTGGEGEKLFF. The CDR3 DNA reads as TGTGCCAGCAGCTTGGGCGTGACAGGGGGCGAGGGTGAAAAACTGTTTTTT.

The CDR3 DNA is TGTGCCAGCAGTGATATGGGACAGGGGACTTCACCCCTCCACTTT. Its protein product is CASSDMGQGTSPLHF. This chain uses TRBV25-1 with TRBJ1-6; 10 nucleotides align to TRBD1. CDR3 length: 15 residues. Trimming cost V 3 bases and J 9 bases; bases outside gene matches: 5. Germline CDR1 reads MGHDK; CDR2 reads SYGVNS.

This clone has more than one count but fewer than ten. The chain recombines TRBV7-3 with TRBJ2-4; D remains ambiguous. Germline CDR1 and CDR2: SGHTA and FQGTGA. CDR3 length: 14 amino acids. The V end was cut by 0 bases, the J end by 8 bases, with 11 bases between. DNA for the CDR3: TGTGCCAGCAGCTTAACTACGACGAGCGACATTCAGTACTTC. Amino acid sequence: CASSLTTTSDIQYF.

In its sample, this clone was seen a few times. The chain links TRBV6-1 to TRBJ2-7, with 7 bases fitting TRBD1. J was trimmed by 4 bases and V by 1 base; bases with no gene match: 7. CDR1 and CDR2 (germline): MNHNS, SASEGT. The CDR3 contains 15 residues. The CDR3 is CASSEGLTGVYEQYF. For the CDR3, the DNA is TGTGCCAGCAGTGAAGGATTAACAGGGGTTTACGAGCAGTACTTC.

The chain couples TRBV11-2 to TRBJ2-1; TRBD2 might be the D (6 bases). CDR1 is SGHAT, CDR2 FQNNGV, per germline. The CDR3 has 16 residues. V was trimmed by 1 base and J by 4 bases, leaving 14 bases between them. CDR3 in DNA: TGTGCCAGCAGCTTAGGGGGACTCCCGGCGTACAATGAGCAGTTCTTC. This codes for CASSLGGLPAYNEQFF.

The rearrangement joins TRBV5-1 to TRBJ2-7, with 7 positions matching TRBD1. The CDR3 has 13 amino acids. J lost 2 bases, V lost 3 bases, and 2 bases had no gene match. CDR1 SGHRS and CDR2 YFSETQ come from the germline V gene. This CDR3 reads CASSSQGTYEQYF. CDR3 sequence (DNA): TGCGCCAGCAGCTCACAGGGGACCTACGAGCAGTACTTC.

The chain joins TRBV5-1 to TRBJ2-7; TRBD2 is a possible D gene (6 bases). The germline CDR1 and CDR2 sequences are SGHRS and YFSETQ. The CDR3 is 15 residues long. V gave up 5 bases and J gave up 4 bases, with 19 bases separating them. CDR3 in amino acids: CASRGGVAEYYEQYF. CDR3 coding DNA: TGCGCCAGCAGGGGCGGGGTAGCGGAGTATTACGAGCAGTACTTC.

The chain combines TRBV2 with TRBJ2-7, with TRBD1 matching over 9 bases. Germline CDR1 is SNHLY and CDR2 is FYNNEI. The CDR3 loop spans 15 amino acids. The trim removed 6 bases at V and 2 bases at J, leaving 8 bases unmatched. The CDR3 protein is CASSSGTGSPYEQYF. The DNA of the CDR3 is TGTGCCAGCAGCTCCGGGACAGGGAGTCCCTACGAGCAGTACTTC.

This clone has a single count. The chain couples TRBV6-1 to TRBJ1-1, with D unresolved. The germline gives CDR1 MNHNS, CDR2 SASEGT. The length of the CDR3 is 12 residues. Trimming took off 7 bases at V and 2 bases at J, with 8 bases between the two ends. CDR3 residues: CASTGRNTEAFF. In DNA form, the CDR3 reads TGTGCCAGCACCGGGAGAAACACTGAAGCTTTCTTT.

The chain's CDR3 is CASSREQGHNQPQHF. CDR3 in DNA: TGTGCCAGCTCACGGGAACAGGGGCACAATCAGCCCCAGCATTTT. This chain connects TRBV18 to TRBJ1-5, with 7 bases lining up with TRBD1. Germline CDR1 and CDR2: KGHSH and LQKENI. The CDR3 is 15 amino acids. The V and J ends lost 4 bases and 3 bases, in that order; junction bases with no gene match: 6.

This clone appeared a few times. V usage is TRBV7-3 and J usage is TRBJ2-2; D may be TRBD1 (6 bases). Deletions cut 3 bases from V and 7 bases from J, with 9 bases between. The CDR3 consists of 13 residues. The germline CDR1 and CDR2 sequences are SGHTA and FQGTGA. The CDR3 nucleotides are TGTGCCAGCAGCTTCAGCAGGGGCGGGGAGCTGTTTTTT. As protein: CASSFSRGGELFF.

The V gene is TRBV7-2, the J gene TRBJ2-5; D is possibly TRBD2 (5 bases). The CDR3 is 14 residues long. Trimming cost V 1 base and J 5 bases, with 11 bases left between them. CDR1 and CDR2 from the germline V gene are SGHTA and FQGNSA. The CDR3 nucleotides read TGTGCCAGCAGCTTAGTACGGGGTTTGGAGACCCAGTACTTC. Its translation is CASSLVRGLETQYF. Combining the CDR3 with reference TRBV7-2 and TRBJ2-5 gives the whole variable domain GAGVSQSPSNKVTEKGKDVELRCDPISGHTALYWYRQSLGQGLEFLIYFQGNSAPDKSGLPSDRFSAERTGGSVSTLTIQRTQQEDSAVYLCASSLVRGLETQYFGPGTRLLVL.

V usage is TRBV5-4 and J usage is TRBJ2-5; 9 bases line up with TRBD1. Trimming cost V 0 bases and J 4 bases; bases outside gene matches: 4. The V gene's germline CDR1 is SGHNT and CDR2 YYREEE (reference sequence). The CDR3 is 15 amino acids. CDR3 nucleotide sequence: TGTGCCAGCAGCTTGGGGGGGACAGGGCGAGAGACCCAGTACTTC. It is translated as CASSLGGTGRETQYF.

The chain combines TRBV5-1 with TRBJ1-2; 8 positions match TRBD1. V shed 6 bases, J shed 8 bases, and the junction held 12 bases outside the gene matches. CDR3 length: 14 amino acids. Germline V lookup: CDR1 SGHRS, CDR2 YFSETQ. CDR3 protein: CASTPGGQEKGYTF. For the CDR3, the DNA is TGCGCCAGCACCCCGGGGGGACAGGAGAAGGGCTACACCTTC.